Listed below are T cell receptor beta chains from one sample, sequenced in a study of T cells after yellow fever vaccination. TCRdb ran MiXCR on the 5' RACE reads and lists one entry per CDR3 protein. Of 150,000 to 200,000 distinct CDR3 sequences in the sample, 6% to 7.5% were seen once. Sequenced here: CD4+ T cells sorted from PBMCs, sampled 5 days after the first yellow fever vaccination. The receptors shown here come from a man between 18 and 35 years old who received the YFV17D yellow fever vaccine. The CDR3 runs from the conserved cysteine through the conserved F or W. D genes are given only for firm matches. The size field is filled for only some rows; it gives once, few, many or a size class.

v_gene: TRBV7-2; j_gene: TRBJ2-7; d_gene: .; abundance: few; CDR3aa: CASSPRGEQYF; CDR3nt: TGTGCCAGCAGCCCCAGGGGCGAGCAGTACTTC
v_gene: TRBV6-1; j_gene: TRBJ2-5; d_gene: TRBD2; abundance: .; CDR3aa: CASSSGGASQETQYF; CDR3nt: TGTGCCAGCAGCTCCGGGGGGGCGAGCCAAGAGACCCAGTACTTC
v_gene: TRBV6-5; j_gene: TRBJ1-2; d_gene: .; abundance: many; CDR3aa: CASSSDLGGYTF; CDR3nt: TGTGCCAGCAGTTCGGACCTAGGGGGCTACACCTTC
v_gene: TRBV29-1; j_gene: TRBJ2-7; d_gene: TRBD1; abundance: many; CDR3aa: CSVDSQGNEQYF; CDR3nt: TGCAGCGTAGACTCACAGGGGAACGAGCAGTACTTC
v_gene: TRBV15; j_gene: TRBJ2-2; d_gene: .; abundance: .; CDR3aa: CATSRYTGELFF; CDR3nt: TGTGCCACCAGCAGGTACACCGGGGAGCTGTTTTTT
v_gene: TRBV9; j_gene: TRBJ2-5; d_gene: .; abundance: few; CDR3aa: CASSPPRPETQYF; CDR3nt: TGTGCCAGCAGCCCCCCCCGTCCGGAGACCCAGTACTTC
v_gene: TRBV5-1; j_gene: TRBJ2-3; d_gene: TRBD2; abundance: few; CDR3aa: CASVLGGGSTDTQYF; CDR3nt: TGCGCCAGCGTGCTGGGGGGGGGGAGCACAGATACGCAGTATTTT
v_gene: TRBV27; j_gene: TRBJ2-5; d_gene: TRBD1; abundance: many; CDR3aa: CASSKNRGQPGHF; CDR3nt: TGTGCCAGCAGTAAGAACCGGGGACAGCCAGGGCACTTC
v_gene: TRBV10-1; j_gene: TRBJ2-6; d_gene: .; abundance: few; CDR3aa: CASSGQGANVLTF; CDR3nt: TGCGCCAGCAGTGGCCAGGGGGCCAACGTCCTGACTTTC
v_gene: TRBV7-9; j_gene: TRBJ1-1; d_gene: TRBD1; abundance: many; CDR3aa: CASSGQGLTEAFF; CDR3nt: TGTGCCAGCAGCGGACAGGGGCTCACTGAAGCTTTCTTT
v_gene: TRBV5-1; j_gene: TRBJ2-6; d_gene: .; abundance: few; CDR3aa: CASSSGVSGANVLTF; CDR3nt: TGCGCCAGCAGCTCCGGGGTTTCCGGGGCCAACGTCCTGACTTTC
v_gene: TRBV20-1; j_gene: TRBJ2-5; d_gene: .; abundance: many; CDR3aa: CSAGPLGAQETQYF; CDR3nt: TGCAGTGCTGGACCACTGGGGGCCCAAGAGACCCAGTACTTC
v_gene: TRBV5-6; j_gene: TRBJ2-5; d_gene: TRBD2; abundance: many; CDR3aa: CACSFIAGGPETQYF; CDR3nt: TGTGCCTGCAGCTTTATAGCGGGGGGGCCTGAGACCCAGTACTTC
v_gene: TRBV19; j_gene: TRBJ1-6; d_gene: .; abundance: few; CDR3aa: CASSIQRFGNSPLHF; CDR3nt: TGTGCCAGTAGTATCCAACGTTTCGGGAATTCACCCCTCCACTTT
v_gene: TRBV7-2; j_gene: TRBJ1-2; d_gene: TRBD1; abundance: few; CDR3aa: CASTPDRQIGYTF; CDR3nt: TGTGCCAGCACCCCGGACAGGCAAATTGGCTACACCTTC
v_gene: TRBV6-1; j_gene: TRBJ2-7; d_gene: .; abundance: few; CDR3aa: CASSSLLGSYEQYF; CDR3nt: TGTGCCAGCAGCTCCCTTCTGGGGTCCTACGAGCAGTACTTC
v_gene: TRBV5-6; j_gene: TRBJ2-4; d_gene: .; abundance: many; CDR3aa: CASSLEGTAKNIQYF; CDR3nt: TGTGCCAGCAGCTTGGAGGGTACAGCCAAAAACATTCAGTACTTC
v_gene: TRBV28; j_gene: TRBJ1-5; d_gene: .; abundance: few; CDR3aa: CASRLAGSQPQHF; CDR3nt: TGTGCCAGCAGACTGGCGGGTAGTCAGCCCCAGCATTTT
v_gene: TRBV12-3/TRBV12-4; j_gene: TRBJ2-4; d_gene: .; abundance: few; CDR3aa: CASSLGPTHVGIQYF; CDR3nt: TGTGCCAGCAGTTTGGGCCCTACCCACGTCGGCATTCAGTACTTC
v_gene: TRBV5-1; j_gene: TRBJ2-5; d_gene: .; abundance: many; CDR3aa: CASSLAEWRETQYF; CDR3nt: TGCGCCAGCAGCTTGGCCGAGTGGAGGGAGACCCAGTACTTC
v_gene: TRBV6-1; j_gene: TRBJ1-1; d_gene: .; abundance: many; CDR3aa: CASSSLGGGTEAFF; CDR3nt: TGTGCCAGCAGTAGCCTCGGGGGCGGAACTGAAGCTTTCTTT
v_gene: TRBV12-5; j_gene: TRBJ1-1; d_gene: .; abundance: few; CDR3aa: CASGPVGSLNTEAFF; CDR3nt: TGTGCTAGTGGTCCTGTGGGTTCATTGAACACTGAAGCTTTCTTT
v_gene: TRBV7-3; j_gene: TRBJ1-1; d_gene: .; abundance: many; CDR3aa: CASRLSSNTEAFF; CDR3nt: TGTGCCAGCAGATTAAGTTCCAACACTGAAGCTTTCTTT
v_gene: TRBV7-8; j_gene: TRBJ1-3; d_gene: .; abundance: .; CDR3aa: CASSLDIGPSGNTIYF; CDR3nt: TGTGCCAGCAGCTTAGACATAGGTCCCTCTGGAAACACCATATATTTT
v_gene: TRBV4-2; j_gene: TRBJ2-1; d_gene: TRBD2; abundance: many; CDR3aa: CASSQGPQRDYNEQFF; CDR3nt: TGTGCCAGCAGCCAAGGTCCTCAGCGGGATTACAATGAGCAGTTCTTC
v_gene: TRBV6-5; j_gene: TRBJ2-5; d_gene: TRBD2; abundance: .; CDR3aa: CASSYSRQGLSETQYF; CDR3nt: TGTGCCAGCAGTTACTCTAGGCAGGGACTATCGGAGACCCAGTACTTC
v_gene: TRBV13; j_gene: TRBJ1-1; d_gene: .; abundance: many; CDR3aa: CASSLLRGPEAFF; CDR3nt: TGTGCCAGCAGCTTATTGAGGGGCCCTGAAGCTTTCTTT
v_gene: TRBV7-2; j_gene: TRBJ1-6; d_gene: TRBD1; abundance: few; CDR3aa: CASSSRQGRNSPLHF; CDR3nt: TGTGCCAGCAGCTCACGACAGGGGAGGAACTCACCCCTCCACTTT
v_gene: TRBV20-1; j_gene: TRBJ1-1; d_gene: TRBD1; abundance: many; CDR3aa: CSASRTGANTEAFF; CDR3nt: TGCAGTGCTAGTAGGACAGGGGCTAACACTGAAGCTTTCTTT
v_gene: TRBV5-1; j_gene: TRBJ2-3; d_gene: .; abundance: many; CDR3aa: CASSGGAVGTTDTQYF; CDR3nt: TGCGCCAGCAGCGGGGGGGCCGTCGGTACCACAGATACGCAGTATTTT
v_gene: TRBV6-5; j_gene: TRBJ1-2; d_gene: .; abundance: .; CDR3aa: CASSQYGDGYTF; CDR3nt: TGTGCCAGCAGCCAGTACGGGGACGGCTACACCTTC
v_gene: TRBV20-1; j_gene: TRBJ1-5; d_gene: .; abundance: .; CDR3aa: CSEVPRGGRNQPQHF; CDR3nt: TGCAGTGAGGTCCCAAGGGGAGGGAGGAATCAGCCCCAGCATTTT